Listed below are T cell receptor beta chains from one sample, sequenced in a study of blood T cell repertoires in COVID-19. Method: immunoSEQ multiplex PCR; TCRdb's copy keeps in-frame clones and lacks some. Of about 94,000 clones detected, 74% appear once; the ten largest clones hold 3% to 4.5%. The sequenced sample consisted of peripheral blood. The receptors were sampled from a man between 65 and 80 years old with COVID-19, enrolled during active disease. CDR3s include the opening cysteine and the closing phenylalanine or tryptophan. Each record gives: clone size, V gene, D gene, J gene, CDR3 protein, CDR3 DNA. A D gene is named only where the DNA matches it firmly. Rows give clone size only sometimes, using once, few, many, or a class for an expanded clone.

size: few; V: TRBV6-5; D: TRBD2; J: TRBJ2-2; CDR3: CASLTGTSGSGELFF; DNA: TGTGCCAGCCTAACCGGGACTAGCGGGTCCGGGGAGCTGTTTTTT
size: .; V: TRBV9; D: TRBD1; J: TRBJ2-7; CDR3: CASSAEGTGIYEQYF; DNA: TGTGCCAGCAGTGCCGAGGGGACAGGGATCTACGAGCAGTACTTC
size: .; V: TRBV7-2; D: TRBD1; J: TRBJ2-7; CDR3: CASSSRQGGREQYF; DNA: TGTGCCAGCAGCTCAAGACAGGGGGGGAGAGAGCAGTACTTC
size: .; V: TRBV28; D: .; J: TRBJ1-2; CDR3: CASIRGGDYGYTF; DNA: TGTGCCAGCATCCGAGGAGGGGACTATGGCTACACCTTC
size: .; V: TRBV7-2; D: .; J: TRBJ1-1; CDR3: CASSSPRGGINTEAFF; DNA: TGTGCCAGCAGCTCCCCCCGGGGGGGGATTAACACTGAAGCTTTCTTT
size: few; V: TRBV30; D: TRBD2; J: TRBJ2-2; CDR3: CAWNKGLAGTGELFF; DNA: TGTGCCTGGAACAAGGGACTAGCGGGAACCGGGGAGCTGTTTTTT
size: .; V: TRBV29-1; D: .; J: TRBJ2-2; CDR3: CSVDGQGNTGELFF; DNA: TGCAGCGTTGACGGGCAGGGTAACACCGGGGAGCTGTTTTTT
size: .; V: TRBV27; D: .; J: TRBJ1-6; CDR3: CASSLTAGTPLHF; DNA: TGTGCCAGCAGTTTAACTGCCGGGACACCCCTCCACTTT
size: .; V: TRBV5-1; D: .; J: TRBJ2-3; CDR3: CASSVSESTDTQYF; DNA: TGCGCCAGCAGCGTTAGCGAGAGCACAGATACGCAGTATTTT
size: .; V: TRBV14; D: .; J: TRBJ2-5; CDR3: CASSHAPRREETQYF; DNA: TGTGCCAGCAGCCATGCACCCCGAAGAGAAGAGACCCAGTACTTC
size: .; V: TRBV28; D: .; J: TRBJ2-3; CDR3: CASSSQTDTQYF; DNA: TGTGCCAGCAGTTCACAAACAGATACGCAGTATTTT
size: .; V: TRBV28; D: TRBD1; J: TRBJ1-1; CDR3: CASTEDREGYTEAFF; DNA: TGTGCCAGCACCGAGGACAGGGAGGGGTACACTGAAGCTTTCTTT
size: few; V: TRBV7-2; D: .; J: TRBJ2-1; CDR3: CASSLLAYNEQFF; DNA: TGTGCCAGCAGCCTTCTAGCGTACAATGAGCAGTTCTTC
size: .; V: TRBV24-1; D: TRBD2; J: TRBJ2-3; CDR3: CATSDRGLAGGTDTQYF; DNA: TGTGCCACCAGTGACCGCGGACTAGCGGGGGGCACAGATACGCAGTATTTT
size: .; V: TRBV18; D: .; J: TRBJ2-5; CDR3: CASSPRSITQETQYF; DNA: TGTGCCAGCTCACCTCGGTCAATCACCCAAGAGACCCAGTACTTC
size: .; V: TRBV7-2; D: .; J: TRBJ1-2; CDR3: CASSLVGARGYTF; DNA: TGTGCCAGCAGCTTAGTAGGGGCTCGGGGCTACACCTTC
size: few; V: TRBV24-1; D: TRBD2; J: TRBJ2-7; CDR3: CATSSPGRGGLAGGEQYF; DNA: TGTGCCACCAGTTCGCCCGGACGAGGGGGACTAGCGGGAGGCGAGCAGTACTTC
size: once; V: TRBV6-2/TRBV6-3; D: TRBD2; J: TRBJ2-2; CDR3: CASSRQTGTSGTTRTGELFF; DNA: TGTGCCAGCAGCCGTCAGACCGGGACTAGCGGGACCACGAGGACCGGGGAGCTGTTTTTT
size: once; V: TRBV7-8; D: .; J: TRBJ1-4; CDR3: CASSQGTREKLFF; DNA: TGTGCCAGCAGCCAGGGGACACGGGAAAAACTGTTTTTT
size: .; V: TRBV7-2; D: TRBD2; J: TRBJ2-6; CDR3: CASSRGGAGANVLTF; DNA: TGTGCCAGCAGCCGCGGGGGGGCTGGGGCCAACGTCCTGACTTTC
size: .; V: TRBV2; D: TRBD1; J: TRBJ1-1; CDR3: CASRGQGRGTEAFF; DNA: TGTGCCAGCAGGGGACAGGGTCGGGGGACTGAAGCTTTCTTT
size: .; V: TRBV10-2; D: TRBD1; J: TRBJ1-5; CDR3: CASREGGSGQPQHF; DNA: TGCGCCAGCAGGGAAGGGGGCTCTGGACAGCCCCAGCATTTT
size: .; V: TRBV10-3; D: .; J: TRBJ1-2; CDR3: CAISESGGNYGYTF; DNA: TGTGCCATCAGTGAGTCCGGAGGTAACTATGGCTACACCTTC
size: .; V: TRBV3-1/TRBV3-2; D: TRBD2; J: TRBJ2-5; CDR3: CASSQDTRLAGFTQETQYF; DNA: TGTGCCAGCAGCCAAGACACCAGACTAGCGGGATTTACCCAAGAGACCCAGTACTTC
size: few; V: TRBV5-4; D: .; J: TRBJ2-7; CDR3: CASSLSHEQYF; DNA: TGTGCCAGCAGCTTGAGCCACGAGCAGTACTTC
size: once; V: TRBV6-2/TRBV6-3; D: TRBD1; J: TRBJ2-2; CDR3: CASSPGQGRTNTGELFF; DNA: TGTGCCAGCAGTCCCGGACAGGGAAGGACGAACACCGGGGAGCTGTTTTTT
size: .; V: TRBV7-9; D: TRBD2; J: TRBJ2-7; CDR3: CASSLELAARSYEQYF; DNA: TGTGCCAGCAGCTTAGAACTAGCGGCCCGCTCCTACGAGCAGTACTTC
size: .; V: TRBV5-1; D: .; J: TRBJ2-7; CDR3: CASSPGGGGLGNEQYF; DNA: TGCGCCAGCAGCCCCGGAGGAGGGGGCCTCGGGAACGAGCAGTACTTC
size: few; V: TRBV4-3; D: TRBD1; J: TRBJ2-5; CDR3: CASSRDRGKTQYF; DNA: TGCGCCAGCAGCCGAGACAGGGGAAAGACCCAGTACTTC
size: .; V: TRBV28; D: TRBD1; J: TRBJ2-7; CDR3: CASSSGTGRTAGIHEQYF; DNA: TGTGCCAGCAGTTCGGGGACAGGTAGGACGGCTGGAATCCACGAGCAGTACTTC
size: .; V: TRBV29-1; D: .; J: TRBJ2-5; CDR3: CSPHRASETQYF; DNA: TGCAGCCCTCACAGGGCATCAGAGACCCAGTACTTC
size: .; V: TRBV9; D: TRBD2; J: TRBJ2-3; CDR3: CASSPGTRNTDTQYF; DNA: TGTGCCAGCAGCCCGGGGACTAGGAATACAGATACGCAGTATTTT
size: once; V: TRBV18; D: .; J: TRBJ1-4; CDR3: CASSPPGHQNEKLFF; DNA: TGTGCCAGCTCACCACCGGGACACCAAAATGAAAAACTGTTTTTT
size: few; V: TRBV21-1; D: .; J: TRBJ1-4; CDR3: CASSKRWAGGLEKLFF; DNA: TGTGCCAGCAGCAAAAGGTGGGCAGGGGGATTAGAAAAACTGTTTTTT
size: .; V: TRBV27; D: TRBD2; J: TRBJ2-3; CDR3: CASSLSAGPDTDTQYF; DNA: TGTGCCAGCAGTTTATCAGCGGGACCTGACACAGATACGCAGTATTTT
size: .; V: TRBV27; D: TRBD1; J: TRBJ1-5; CDR3: CASSLGQGGIQPQHF; DNA: TGTGCCAGCAGTTTAGGGCAGGGGGGAATTCAGCCCCAGCATTTT
size: .; V: TRBV29-1; D: .; J: TRBJ2-7; CDR3: CSVEGQGFSHEQYF; DNA: TGCAGCGTTGAAGGGCAGGGCTTCTCCCACGAGCAGTACTTC
size: .; V: TRBV6-2/TRBV6-3; D: .; J: TRBJ1-1; CDR3: CASSYSLTEAFF; DNA: TGTGCCAGCAGTTATTCCTTGACTGAAGCTTTCTTT
size: .; V: TRBV28; D: .; J: TRBJ1-2; CDR3: CASRVQGNNYGYTF; DNA: TGTGCCAGCAGGGTTCAGGGAAATAACTATGGCTACACCTTC
size: .; V: TRBV29-1; D: TRBD2; J: TRBJ2-7; CDR3: CSVLGSGLAGGTDEQYF; DNA: TGCAGCGTTTTAGGGTCTGGACTAGCGGGAGGGACAGACGAGCAGTACTTC
size: once; V: TRBV4-3; D: TRBD2; J: TRBJ2-4; CDR3: CASSQDRASGRGGIQYF; DNA: TGCGCCAGCAGCCAAGATCGGGCTAGCGGGAGGGGGGGCATTCAGTACTTC
size: .; V: TRBV24-1; D: .; J: TRBJ1-2; CDR3: CATRGASDYGYTF; DNA: TGTGCCACCAGGGGGGCTTCTGACTATGGCTACACCTTC
size: .; V: TRBV10-3; D: TRBD1; J: TRBJ2-2; CDR3: CAARGEGAAGELFF; DNA: TGTGCCGCTAGGGGAGAGGGGGCGGCCGGGGAGCTGTTTTTT
size: .; V: TRBV7-3; D: TRBD1; J: TRBJ2-4; CDR3: CASSHTGGNTKNIQYF; DNA: TGTGCCAGCAGCCATACAGGGGGGAATACTAAAAACATTCAGTACTTC
size: .; V: TRBV6-2/TRBV6-3; D: TRBD1; J: TRBJ2-7; CDR3: CASSQDRGRLMAYEQYF; DNA: TGTGCCAGCAGCCAGGACAGGGGGCGCTTGATGGCCTACGAGCAGTACTTC
size: .; V: TRBV10-3; D: .; J: TRBJ1-3; CDR3: CAISEDRISGNTIYF; DNA: TGTGCCATCAGTGAGGACAGGATCTCTGGAAACACCATATATTTT
size: .; V: TRBV5-1; D: TRBD1; J: TRBJ2-7; CDR3: CASSSWTGSYEQYF; DNA: TGCGCCAGCAGCTCTTGGACAGGAAGCTACGAGCAGTACTTC